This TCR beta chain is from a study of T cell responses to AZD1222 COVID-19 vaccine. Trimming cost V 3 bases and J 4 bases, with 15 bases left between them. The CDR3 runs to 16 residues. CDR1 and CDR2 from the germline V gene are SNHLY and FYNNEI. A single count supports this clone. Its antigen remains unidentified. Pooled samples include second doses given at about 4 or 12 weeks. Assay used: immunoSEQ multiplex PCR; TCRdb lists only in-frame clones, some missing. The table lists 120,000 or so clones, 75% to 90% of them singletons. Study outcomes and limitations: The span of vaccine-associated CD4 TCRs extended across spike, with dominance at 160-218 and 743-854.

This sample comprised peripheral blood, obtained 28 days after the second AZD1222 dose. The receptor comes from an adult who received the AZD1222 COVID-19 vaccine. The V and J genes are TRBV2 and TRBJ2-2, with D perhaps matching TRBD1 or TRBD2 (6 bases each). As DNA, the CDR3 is TGTGCCAGCAGTGAGGTCGGGGGCCGGGGCACCGGGGAGCTGTTTTTT. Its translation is CASSEVGGRGTGELFF.